These 25 T cell receptor beta chains were all obtained from the same sample, sequenced in a study of CD8+ T cells in alopecia areata. RNA extraction and reverse transcription yielded cDNA as sequencing template. The repertoire was sequenced with immunoSEQ multiplex PCR; TCRdb's copy has only in-frame clones and lacks some. The sample comprises some 180,000 clones, roughly 59% of which are singletons, and over 1.5% rests with the top ten. The sequenced sample was CD4+ T cells sorted from blood, obtained at week 0. Receptors originate from a human donor with alopecia areata.

The chain employs TRBV30 and TRBJ1-4; D gene ambiguous. The germline V gene has CDR1 GTSNPN and CDR2 SVGIG (reference sequence). The CDR3 runs to 13 residues. V lost 8 bases, J lost 1 base, and 11 bases lay in between. In DNA, the CDR3 is TGTGCCCTCCGGCTGGGAACTAATGAAAAACTGTTTTTT. This gives the protein CALRLGTNEKLFF.

The V gene is TRBV29-1, the J gene TRBJ2-3; 8 bases align to TRBD2. With V trimmed by 5 bases and J by 1 base, 14 bases remained unmatched. The CDR3 has 17 residues. CDR1 is SQVTM and CDR2 is ANQGSEA in the germline V gene. In DNA form, the CDR3 reads TGCAGCGTTTTAAAGAAGCGGGGGCTCACCGGCACAGATACGCAGTATTTT. It is translated as CSVLKKRGLTGTDTQYF.

The V and J genes are TRBV6-5 and TRBJ2-3, with D possibly being TRBD1 (6 bases). V lost 6 bases and J 3 bases, leaving 10 bases between the germline ends. This CDR3 region has 13 residues. CDR1 is MNHEY, CDR2 SVGAGI, per germline. The CDR3 nucleotides are TGTGCCAGCAGCGATCAGGGGACAGATACGCAGTATTTT. Translating gives CASSDQGTDTQYF.

The chain uses TRBV7-2 and TRBJ2-1; D is unclear. The CDR3 runs to 15 residues. The V and J ends lost 1 base and 2 bases respectively, with 9 bases between them. Looked up from germline, CDR1 is SGHTA and CDR2 is FQGNSA. The CDR3 sequence is CASSLELGTYNEQFF. The CDR3 coding sequence is TGTGCCAGCAGCTTAGAGCTGGGGACCTACAATGAGCAGTTCTTC.

The chain joins TRBV6-1 to TRBJ1-1; D is undetermined. The CDR3 sequence is 12 residues long. The germline gives CDR1 MNHNS, CDR2 SASEGT. V was shortened by 10 bases and J by 2 bases, with 11 bases between the two germline ends. CDR3 sequence: CATGRGNTEAFF. The CDR3 DNA sequence: TGTGCCACCGGCCGGGGAAACACTGAAGCTTTCTTT.

This clone was recorded once. CDR3 region: CAWRNPDWRNQETQYF. The DNA of the CDR3 is TGTGCCTGGAGGAACCCCGACTGGAGGAACCAAGAGACCCAGTACTTC. The genes are TRBV30 and TRBJ2-5; TRBD2 might be the D (5 bases). Germline CDR1 is GTSNPN and CDR2 is SVGIG (reference sequence). This CDR3 is built from 16 residues. V was trimmed by 3 bases and J by 0 bases, leaving 17 bases between them.

This clone was seen once. This chain uses TRBV30 with TRBJ1-2; weak D call: TRBD1 (5 bases). V was trimmed by 1 base and J by 7 bases, leaving 13 bases between them. The CDR3 is 13 residues long. Germline CDR1 GTSNPN, CDR2 SVGIG (reference sequence). The CDR3 coding sequence is TGTGCCTGGAGTGCAAGCAGGAGGGGTGGCTACACCTTC. Protein: CAWSASRRGGYTF.

CDR3 in amino acids: CASSGGPSSNQPQHF. DNA for the CDR3: TGTGCCAGCAGCGGGGGACCCTCGAGCAATCAGCCCCAGCATTTT. The genes are TRBV5-6 and TRBJ1-5; TRBD1 is a possible D gene (5 bases). Trimming shortened V by 4 bases and J by 1 base, and 12 bases separated the two germline ends. Germline-derived CDR1 and CDR2 are SGHDT and YYEEEE. This CDR3 spans 15 amino acids.

V and J are TRBV11-2 and TRBJ1-1; weak D call: TRBD1 (6 bases). Germline CDR1 and CDR2: SGHAT and FQNNGV. Trimming shortened V by 0 bases and J by 7 bases, and 12 bases separated the two germline ends. The length of the CDR3 is 14 residues. Here the CDR3 DNA reads TGTGCCAGCAGCTTAGAGCTGCAGGGGAATGAAGCTTTCTTT. Translation gives CASSLELQGNEAFF. The full variable domain, completed using reference TRBV11-2 and TRBJ1-1, is EAGVAQSPRYKIIEKRQSVAFWCNPISGHATLYWYQQILGQGPKLLIQFQNNGVVDDSQLPKDRFSAERLKGVDSTLKIQPAKLEDSAVYLCASSLELQGNEAFFGQGTRLTVV.

This sequence joins TRBV30 and TRBJ2-7, with TRBD2 matching over 13 bases. The J segment lost 6 bases and the V segment lost 3 bases, leaving 5 bases of the junction unmatched. The CDR3 runs 14 residues. Germline V gives CDR1 GTSNPN, CDR2 SVGIG (reference sequence). Written as DNA, the CDR3 is TGTGCCTGGAGAACTAGCGGGGGGGCTCCCGAGCAGTACTTC. This codes for CAWRTSGGAPEQYF. The full variable domain, its missing parts supplied by reference TRBV30 and TRBJ2-7, is SQTIHQWPATLVQPVGSPLSLECTVEGTSNPNLYWYRQAAGRGLQLLFYSVGIGQISSEVPQNLSASRPQDRQFILSSKKLLLSDSGFYLCAWRTSGGAPEQYFGPGTRLTVT.

V usage is TRBV7-8 and J usage is TRBJ2-5, with 7 bases fitting TRBD1. The CDR3 runs to 15 residues. The germline V gene has CDR1 SGHVS and CDR2 FQNEAQ. The V segment lost 3 bases and the J segment 2 bases; nucleotides outside the gene matches: 6. The CDR3 DNA is TGTGCCAGCAGCTTTGTCATCAGGGGGCAAGAGACCCAGTACTTC. It codes for CASSFVIRGQETQYF.

V is TRBV2 and J is TRBJ2-3; TRBD2 is a possible D gene (6 bases). Trimming removed 4 bases at V and 1 base at J, with 6 bases between. Germline CDR1 and CDR2: SNHLY and FYNNEI. The CDR3 totals 13 residues. The CDR3 is CASSASGTDTQYF. Written as DNA, the CDR3 is TGTGCCAGCAGTGCTAGCGGCACAGATACGCAGTATTTT.

The chain links TRBV18 to TRBJ1-1; D is perhaps TRBD1 (5 bases). CDR1 and CDR2 (germline): KGHSH, LQKENI. This CDR3 is built from 14 residues. Trimming stripped 3 bases from V and 2 bases from J, with 10 bases between. The CDR3: CASSPGGQNTEAFF. CDR3 sequence (DNA): TGTGCCAGCTCACCCGGCGGACAAAACACTGAAGCTTTCTTT.

The gene calls are TRBV29-1 and TRBJ1-5; D possibly corresponds to TRBD1 (5 bases). The CDR3 totals 14 residues. Germline CDR1 reads SQVTM; CDR2 reads ANQGSEA. V was trimmed by 6 bases and J by 2 bases, leaving 14 bases between them. CDR3 coding DNA: TGCAGCGTGGCCCAGGGTGGGGGCAATCAGCCCCAGCATTTT. It specifies CSVAQGGGNQPQHF.

The DNA of the CDR3 is TGTGCCAGCAGTGAGGAGGTCTCCCAATCGGCGGCTTTCTTT. It encodes CASSEEVSQSAAFF. This chain links TRBV2 with TRBJ1-1; D unresolved. The CDR3 is made up of 14 amino acids. V was clipped by 3 bases and J by 11 bases, with 19 bases between them. The germline CDR1 and CDR2 sequences are SNHLY and FYNNEI.

This chain uses TRBV9 with TRBJ2-5, with 8 bases identical to TRBD2. The CDR3 loop spans 13 amino acids. V trimming: 3 bases; J trimming: 3 bases; junction bases outside the gene matches: 1. Per germline, CDR1 SGDLS and CDR2 YYNGEE. CDR3 sequence: CASSAGGKETQYF. The CDR3 nucleotides are TGTGCCAGCAGCGCGGGAGGGAAAGAGACCCAGTACTTC. The variable domain in full, with the rest retrieved from reference TRBV9 and TRBJ2-5, is DSGVTQTPKHLITATGQRVTLRCSPRSGDLSVYWYQQSLDQGLQFLIQYYNGEERAKGNILERFSAQQFPDLHSELNLSSLELGDSALYFCASSAGGKETQYFGPGTRLLVL.

This chain connects TRBV30 to TRBJ2-3, with D tentatively TRBD1 (5 bases). Germline-derived CDR1 and CDR2 are GTSNPN and SVGIG (reference sequence). Trimming removed 0 bases at V and 7 bases at J, with 14 bases between. The CDR3 loop spans 14 amino acids. CDR3 protein: CAWSVWGVMNTQYF. CDR3 sequence (DNA): TGTGCCTGGAGTGTATGGGGCGTGATGAATACGCAGTATTTT.

This sequence joins TRBV2 and TRBJ2-1; D uncertain. The V end was cut by 6 bases, the J end by 8 bases, with 8 bases between. CDR3 size: 11 residues. Per the germline V gene, CDR1 is SNHLY and CDR2 is FYNNEI. The CDR3 is CASRQMDEQFF. CDR3 DNA sequence: TGTGCCAGCAGGCAAATGGATGAGCAGTTCTTC. The full variable domain, completed using reference TRBV2 and TRBJ2-1, is EPEVTQTPSHQVTQMGQEVILRCVPISNHLYFYWYRQILGQKVEFLVSFYNNEISEKSEIFDDQFSVERPDGSNFTLKIRSTKLEDSAMYFCASRQMDEQFFGPGTRLTVL.

The genes are TRBV4-3 and TRBJ2-7; TRBD2 agrees at 8 bases. Germline assignment: CDR1 LGHNA and CDR2 YSLEER. V gave up 1 base and J gave up 5 bases; unmatched junction bases: 4. The length of the CDR3 is 14 residues. The DNA of the CDR3 is TGCGCCAGCAGCCAAGGTGTAGCGGGGAACGAGCAGTACTTC. It is translated as CASSQGVAGNEQYF.

V usage is TRBV29-1 and J usage is TRBJ1-1; D gene unclear. The length of the CDR3 is 13 residues. V lost 8 bases and J 1 base, leaving 14 bases between the germline ends. The germline V gene encodes CDR1 SQVTM and CDR2 ANQGSEA. DNA for the CDR3: TGCAGCCCCCAACGGTCGGAGAACACTGAAGCTTTCTTT. It yields the protein CSPQRSENTEAFF.

The chain combines TRBV13 with TRBJ2-7; D gene uncertain. There are 11 residues in the CDR3. Germline CDR1 reads PRHDT; CDR2 reads FYEKMQ (reference sequence). V was clipped by 0 bases and J by 6 bases, with 3 bases between them. As DNA, the CDR3 is TGTGCCAGCAGCTTAGGTAGCGAGCAGTACTTC. Translated, it gives CASSLGSEQYF.

This clone was found a few times. The chain has TRBV25-1 and TRBJ1-2; D remains unclear. Germline lookup yields CDR1 MGHDK and CDR2 SYGVNS. The V and J ends lost 7 bases and 4 bases respectively, with 13 bases between them. The CDR3 has 13 residues. CDR3 sequence: CASKNGDPYGYTF. The CDR3 DNA follows: TGTGCCAGCAAAAACGGCGATCCCTATGGCTACACCTTC.

The V call is TRBV4-3, the J call TRBJ2-5, with D perhaps matching TRBD1 (6 bases). V lost 8 bases and J 1 base, leaving 17 bases between the germline ends. The CDR3 is made up of 15 amino acids. Germline values: CDR1 LGHNA, CDR2 YSLEER. CDR3: CASQQGQGIQETQYF. CDR3 DNA sequence: TGCGCCAGCCAGCAAGGGCAGGGGATCCAAGAGACCCAGTACTTC.

This clone has just one count. V and J are TRBV18 and TRBJ1-5; D is undetermined. The ends were cut back, 6 bases at V and 5 bases at J, with 17 bases in the middle. Germline values: CDR1 KGHSH, CDR2 LQKENI. The CDR3 extends over 15 amino acids. Here the CDR3 reads CASSVIGSTDQPQHF. The CDR3 region has the DNA TGTGCCAGCTCGGTGATTGGGAGTACCGATCAGCCCCAGCATTTT.

This clone turned up a few times. V and J are TRBV29-1 and TRBJ1-2; D is uncertain. Germline V gives CDR1 SQVTM, CDR2 ANQGSEA. V shed 5 bases and J shed 7 bases, with 20 bases lying between them. CDR3 size: 14 residues. The CDR3 reads CSVKVLDSWGGYTF. The DNA for the CDR3 is TGCAGCGTTAAGGTTCTGGACTCATGGGGTGGCTACACCTTC. Full variable domain (rest looked up from reference TRBV29-1 and TRBJ1-2): SAVISQKPSRDICQRGTSLTIQCQVDSQVTMMFWYRQQPGQSLTLIATANQGSEATYESGFVIDKFPISRPNLTFSTLTVSNMSPEDSSIYLCSVKVLDSWGGYTFGSGTRLTVV.